A single sample is the source of the 9 T cell receptor beta chains below, sequenced in a study of blood T cells in healthy people across ages. With a J-beta primer mix and a sample-barcoded 5' primer, a second PCR ran roughly 6 to 12 cycles. TCRdb processed the 5' RACE reads anew with MiXCR; each CDR3 protein has one entry. The table lists approximately 830,000 distinct CDR3 sequences, less than 80% of them singletons. Sequenced sample: blood. These receptors were taken from a man aged 25 to 45 in good health.

The rearrangement links TRBV10-3 to TRBJ2-5; TRBD2 aligns across 14 bases. The CDR3 contains 15 residues. The V segment lost 7 bases and the J segment 3 bases; nucleotides outside the gene matches: 4. From germline, CDR1 is ENHRY and CDR2 SYGVKD. The CDR3 DNA reads as TGTGCCATCAATGGACTAGCGGGGGGTAAAGAGACCCAGTACTTC. It is translated as CAINGLAGGKETQYF.

The V call is TRBV7-9, the J call TRBJ2-5; 13 bases fit TRBD2. Judging by the DNA end, TRBJ2-7 fits better; the J call may be wrong. The V gene's germline CDR1 is SEHNR and CDR2 FQNEAQ (reference sequence). The length of the CDR3 is 18 residues. The CDR3 protein is CASLEPGTSGTSSYEQYF. As DNA, the CDR3 is TGTGCCAGCTTGGAACCCGGGACTAGCGGGACCTCCTCCTACGAGCAGTACTTC.

The chain combines TRBV6-6 with TRBJ1-5; D perhaps matches TRBD1 (6 bases). The CDR3 is made up of 13 amino acids. The V gene lost 8 bases and the J gene lost 5 bases, with 13 bases spanning the gap. Germline V lookup: CDR1 MNHNY, CDR2 SVGAGI (reference sequence). CDR3 bases: TGTGCCAGCGCTCGGGGGGCCGATCAGCCCCAGCATTTT. Translated: CASARGADQPQHF.

This chain links TRBV29-1 with TRBJ2-5; D not certain. Germline V gives CDR1 SQVTM, CDR2 ANQGSEA. Trimming took off 4 bases at V and 6 bases at J, with 15 bases between the two ends. This CDR3 contains 13 residues. CDR3 bases: TGCAGCGTTGCCGGTGCGTTGTTGAAGACCCAGTACTTC. As protein: CSVAGALLKTQYF.

The chain links TRBV11-2 to TRBJ2-1; D is perhaps TRBD2 (5 bases). The length of the CDR3 is 17 residues. The germline V gene has CDR1 SGHAT and CDR2 FQNNGV. Trimming removed 2 bases at V and 7 bases at J, with 21 bases between. In nucleotides, the CDR3 is TGTGCCAGCAGCTTAAATGAGGCGGGTGGCGGTCTAAATGAGCAGTTCTTC. Translated: CASSLNEAGGGLNEQFF.

CDR3 residues: CASSQNYGRGSYNEQFF. For the CDR3, the DNA is TGCGCCAGCAGCCAAAATTACGGGCGGGGTTCCTACAATGAGCAGTTCTTC. V is TRBV4-3 and J is TRBJ2-1; a possible D gene is TRBD2 (6 bases). Trimming took off 2 bases at V and 1 base at J, with 15 bases between the two ends. Germline values: CDR1 LGHNA, CDR2 YSLEER. CDR3 size: 17 residues.

With regard to this clonotype: Its ends do not fully match the called genes, so a read error is possible. CDR3 sequence: CASSDPAGLAYEQYF. CDR3 bases: TGCGCCAGCAGTGATCCAGCGGGGTTGGCTTACGAGCAGTACTTC. The chain joins TRBV25-1 to TRBJ2-7; 7 bases align to TRBD2. The CDR3 runs 15 residues. Germline V gene lookup returns CDR1 MGHDK and CDR2 SYGVNS.

V usage is TRBV4-1 and J usage is TRBJ2-7; a possible D gene is TRBD2 (6 bases). The J call is doubtful: the DNA matches TRBJ2-5 better. CDR3 length equals 14 residues. Germline V gene lookup returns CDR1 MGHRA and CDR2 YSYEKL. CDR3 sequence: CASSGHGDFETQYF. The CDR3 DNA sequence: TGCGCCAGCAGCGGCCACGGGGACTTCGAGACCCAGTACTTC.

The chain employs TRBV7-2 and TRBJ1-2; D remains unclear. V was clipped by 5 bases and J by 8 bases, with 15 bases between them. The CDR3 covers 13 residues. Germline V gene data show CDR1 as SGHTA and CDR2 as FQGNSA. The DNA for the CDR3 is TGTGCCAGCAGCCCTAGCGGGCGTTTCGGCTACACCTTC. Protein: CASSPSGRFGYTF.